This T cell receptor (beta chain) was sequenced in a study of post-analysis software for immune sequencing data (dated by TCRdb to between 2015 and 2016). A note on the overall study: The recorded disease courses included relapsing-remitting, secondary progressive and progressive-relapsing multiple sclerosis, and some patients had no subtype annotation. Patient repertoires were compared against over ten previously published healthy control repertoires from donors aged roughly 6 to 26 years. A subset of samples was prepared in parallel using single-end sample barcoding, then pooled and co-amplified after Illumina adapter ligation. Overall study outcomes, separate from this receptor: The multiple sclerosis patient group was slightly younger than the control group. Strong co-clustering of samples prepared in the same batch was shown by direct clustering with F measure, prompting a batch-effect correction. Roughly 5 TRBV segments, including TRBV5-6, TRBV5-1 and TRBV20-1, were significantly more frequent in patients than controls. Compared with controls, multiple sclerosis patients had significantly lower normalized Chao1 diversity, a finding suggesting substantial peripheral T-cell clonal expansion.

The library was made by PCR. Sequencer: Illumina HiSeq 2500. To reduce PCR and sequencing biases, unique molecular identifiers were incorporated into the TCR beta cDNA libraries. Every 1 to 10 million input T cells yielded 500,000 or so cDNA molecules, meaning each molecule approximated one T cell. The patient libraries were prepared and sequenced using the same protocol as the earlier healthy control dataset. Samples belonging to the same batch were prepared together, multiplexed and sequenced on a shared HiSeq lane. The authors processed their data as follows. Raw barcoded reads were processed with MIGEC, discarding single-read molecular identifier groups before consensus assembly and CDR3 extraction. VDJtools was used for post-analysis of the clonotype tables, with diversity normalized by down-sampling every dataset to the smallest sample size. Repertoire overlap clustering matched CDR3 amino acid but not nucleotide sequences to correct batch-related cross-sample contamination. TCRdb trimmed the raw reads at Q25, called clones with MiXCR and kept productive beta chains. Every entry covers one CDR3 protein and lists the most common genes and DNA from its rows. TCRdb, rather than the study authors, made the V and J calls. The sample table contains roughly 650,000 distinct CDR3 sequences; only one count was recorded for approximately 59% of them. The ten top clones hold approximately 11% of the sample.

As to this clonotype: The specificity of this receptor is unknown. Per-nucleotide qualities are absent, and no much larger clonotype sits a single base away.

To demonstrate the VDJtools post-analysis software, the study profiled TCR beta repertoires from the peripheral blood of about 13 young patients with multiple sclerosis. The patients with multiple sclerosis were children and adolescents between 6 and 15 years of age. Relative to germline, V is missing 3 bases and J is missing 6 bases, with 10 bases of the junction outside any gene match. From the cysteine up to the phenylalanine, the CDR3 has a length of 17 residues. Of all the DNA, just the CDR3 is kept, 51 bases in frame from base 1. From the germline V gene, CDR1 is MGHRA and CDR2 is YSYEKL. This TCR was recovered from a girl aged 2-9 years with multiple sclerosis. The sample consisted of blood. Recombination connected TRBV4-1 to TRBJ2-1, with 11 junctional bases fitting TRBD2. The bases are TGCGCCAGCAGCCAGGCCTCCCTAGCGGGGGGCTGCAATGAGCAGTTCTTC. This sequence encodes CASSQASLAGGCNEQFF.